This T cell receptor beta chain was captured in a study of T cell repertoires in cytomegalovirus infection. Study context: Used in the study were CMV epitopes, some recently identified and HLA-C-restricted, others well-studied and HLA-B-restricted. Public TCR beta signature analysis indicated the presence of both CMV infection and matching HLA type. The study, taken as a whole, reports: HLA-C-restricted, CMV-specific TCR beta clonotypes were dominant ex vivo.

V was trimmed by 5 bases and J by 5 bases, leaving 15 bases between them. CDR3 length equals 14 residues. In germline, CDR1 is SGHVS, CDR2 FQNEAQ. Each CDR3 protein is one row after TCRdb ran MiXCR on the reads. The table lists just under 500,000 distinct CDR3 sequences, around a third of them singletons. On this clonotype: Its antigen is currently unknown. One base away lies a much larger clone, so this may be a sequencing read error.

The specimen comprised cultured PBMCs, sampled from culture after CMV antigen stimulation. This rearrangement joins TRBV7-8 to TRBJ2-5; maybe TRBD1 (5 bases). This TCR was sampled from a human donor in good health (CMV status not recorded). Some clones in this sample may be carry-over from other donors' samples. The CDR3, as DNA: TGTGCCAGCAGCACCTGGACAAGAAGGGAGACCCAGTACTTC. The encoded protein is CASSTWTRRETQYF.